This T cell receptor beta chain was sequenced for a study of CD8+CD57+ T cells in acquired aplastic anemia. At the level of the study: Sorting CD4+ and CD8+ cells gave DNA averaging 3.2 ug. Study-level results: Found in both controls and patients were around 29 CD8+ CDR3 sequences.

In germline, CDR1 is SGHKS, CDR2 YYEKEE (reference sequence). V lost 2 bases and J lost 13, with 16 bases in between. The CDR3 consists of 14 residues. Before being chosen for sequencing, patients had shown CD8+CD57+ cell expansion by flow cytometry. The patients, all of them, had severe acquired aplastic anemia. Genomic DNA was employed as the template in profiling TCR beta VDJ and CDR3. TCRdb processed the reads anew with MiXCR; each CDR3 protein has one entry. The sample contains around 200,000 distinct CDR3 sequences, roughly two thirds of which appear only once. This clonotype has a handful of counts. Its antigen is as yet unknown.

The chain joins TRBV5-5 to TRBJ1-6; D is possibly TRBD1 (5 bases). The specimen sequenced was sorted CD4+, CD8+, or CD8+CD57+ T cells (not recorded which) from PBMCs. The clonotype comes from a human donor with aplastic anemia. DNA for the CDR3: TGTGCCAGCAGCTTAGAGGTCTCGGGGACGCCCCTCCACTTT. This sequence encodes CASSLEVSGTPLHF.